The source of this T cell receptor (beta chain) is a study of glioma-infiltrating T cells after dendritic cell vaccination. As for time point: after dendritic cell vaccination, including at tumor progression/relapse. Only patients with spare fresh-frozen tumor and over two years of follow-up were included. None of the glioblastoma patients had an isocitrate dehydrogenase mutation. The PCR used 60 V beta and 13 J beta primers. TCRdb keeps only in-frame clones here, not all; method: immunoSEQ multiplex PCR. The data hold more than 75,000 clones, with about four fifths observed a single time. The CDR3 runs to 12 residues. Germline loops: CDR1 MNHEY, CDR2 SVGAGI. The V end was cut by 4 bases, the J end by 0 bases, with 3 bases between.

The specimen was blood, collected after dendritic cell vaccination. This chain joins TRBV6-5 and TRBJ2-5; D is unresolved. This sequence was found in a human donor with glioblastoma. The chain's CDR3 is CASSSDQETQYF. The CDR3 DNA sequence: TGTGCCAGCAGTTCGGACCAAGAGACCCAGTACTTC.